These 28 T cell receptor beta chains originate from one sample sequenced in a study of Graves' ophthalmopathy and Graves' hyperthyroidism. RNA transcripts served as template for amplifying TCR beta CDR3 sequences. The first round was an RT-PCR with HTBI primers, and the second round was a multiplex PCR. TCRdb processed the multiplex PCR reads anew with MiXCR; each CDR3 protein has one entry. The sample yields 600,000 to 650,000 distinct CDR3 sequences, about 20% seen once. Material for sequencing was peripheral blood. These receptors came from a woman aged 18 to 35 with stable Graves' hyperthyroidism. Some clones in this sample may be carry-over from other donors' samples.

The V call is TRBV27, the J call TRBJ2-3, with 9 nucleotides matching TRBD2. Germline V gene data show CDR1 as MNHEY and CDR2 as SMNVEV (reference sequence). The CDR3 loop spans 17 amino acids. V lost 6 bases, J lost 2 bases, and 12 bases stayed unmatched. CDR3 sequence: CASRPIELAGVTDTQYF. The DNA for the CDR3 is TGTGCCAGCAGACCGATAGAATTAGCGGGAGTCACAGATACGCAGTATTTT.

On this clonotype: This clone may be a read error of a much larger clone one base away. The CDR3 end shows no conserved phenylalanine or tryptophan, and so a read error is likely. The CDR3 region is CASSLPGINTGELFV. CDR3 nucleotides: TGTGCCAGCAGTCTCCCCGGGATAAACACCGGGGAGCTGTTTGTT. The rearrangement uses TRBV6-1 and TRBJ2-2; possible D gene TRBD2, 5 bases. Germline lookup yields CDR1 MNHNS and CDR2 SASEGT. This CDR3 has 15 amino acids. V was shortened by 5 bases and J by 2 bases, with 12 bases between the two germline ends.

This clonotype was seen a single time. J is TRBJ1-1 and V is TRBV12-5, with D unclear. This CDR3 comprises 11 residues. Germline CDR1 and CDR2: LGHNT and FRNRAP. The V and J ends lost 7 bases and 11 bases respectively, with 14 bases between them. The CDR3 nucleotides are TGTGCTAGTGCCTCCAGCGTGGAGGCTTTCTTT. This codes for CASASSVEAFF.

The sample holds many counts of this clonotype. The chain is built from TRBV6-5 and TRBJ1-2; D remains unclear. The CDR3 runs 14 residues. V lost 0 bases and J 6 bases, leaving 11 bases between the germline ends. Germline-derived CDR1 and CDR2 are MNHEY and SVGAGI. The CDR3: CASSYSRGPHGYTF. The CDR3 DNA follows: TGTGCCAGCAGTTACTCGAGAGGGCCCCATGGCTACACCTTC.

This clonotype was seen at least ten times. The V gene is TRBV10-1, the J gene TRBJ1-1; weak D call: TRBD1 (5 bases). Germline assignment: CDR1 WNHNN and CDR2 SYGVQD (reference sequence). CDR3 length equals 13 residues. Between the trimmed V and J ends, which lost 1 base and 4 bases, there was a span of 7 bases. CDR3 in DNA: TGCGCCAGCAGTGAGTTGGGGGGCACTGAAGCTTTCTTT. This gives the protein CASSELGGTEAFF.

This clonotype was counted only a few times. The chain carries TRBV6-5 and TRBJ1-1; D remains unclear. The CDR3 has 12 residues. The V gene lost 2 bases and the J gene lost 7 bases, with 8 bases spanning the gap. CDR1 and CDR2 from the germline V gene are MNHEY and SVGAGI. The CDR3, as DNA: TGTGCCAGCAGTTACGGGGATATTGAAGCTTTCTTT. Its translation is CASSYGDIEAFF.

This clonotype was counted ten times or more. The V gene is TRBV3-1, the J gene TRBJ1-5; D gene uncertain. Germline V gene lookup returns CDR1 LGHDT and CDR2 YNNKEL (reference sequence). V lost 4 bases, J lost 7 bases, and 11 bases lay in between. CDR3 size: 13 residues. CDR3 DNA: TGTGCCAGCAGCCCCAGTGCGATCCAGCCCCAGCATTTT. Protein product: CASSPSAIQPQHF.

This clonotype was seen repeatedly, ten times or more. This CDR3 is CASSIGVSGNTIYF. The CDR3 bases are TGTGCCAGTAGTATCGGGGTCTCTGGAAACACCATATATTTT. V usage is TRBV19 and J usage is TRBJ1-3, with D hard to call. The V gene lost 3 bases and the J gene lost 0 bases, with 6 bases spanning the gap. Germline-derived CDR1 and CDR2 are LNHDA and SQIVND (reference sequence). The CDR3 loop spans 14 amino acids.

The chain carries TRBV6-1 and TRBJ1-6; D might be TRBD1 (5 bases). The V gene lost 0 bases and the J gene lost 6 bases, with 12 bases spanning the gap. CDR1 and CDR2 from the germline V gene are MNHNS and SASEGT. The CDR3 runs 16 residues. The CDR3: CASSEAAAGRNSPLHF. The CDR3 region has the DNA TGTGCCAGCAGTGAAGCGGCCGCAGGGCGTAATTCACCCCTCCACTTT.

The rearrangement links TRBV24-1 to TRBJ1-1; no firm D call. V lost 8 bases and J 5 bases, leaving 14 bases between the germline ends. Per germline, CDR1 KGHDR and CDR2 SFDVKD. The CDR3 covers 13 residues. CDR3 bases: TGTGCCACCAAGTCCAGACGGGGAACTGAAGCTTTCTTT. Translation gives CATKSRRGTEAFF.

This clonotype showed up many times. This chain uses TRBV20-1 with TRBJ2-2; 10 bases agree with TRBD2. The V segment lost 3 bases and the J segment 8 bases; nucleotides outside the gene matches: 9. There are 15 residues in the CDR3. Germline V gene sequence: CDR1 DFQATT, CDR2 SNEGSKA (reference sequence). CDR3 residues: CSASPAGGRVGELFF. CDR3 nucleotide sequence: TGCAGTGCTAGCCCAGCGGGGGGGCGTGTTGGGGAGCTGTTTTTT.

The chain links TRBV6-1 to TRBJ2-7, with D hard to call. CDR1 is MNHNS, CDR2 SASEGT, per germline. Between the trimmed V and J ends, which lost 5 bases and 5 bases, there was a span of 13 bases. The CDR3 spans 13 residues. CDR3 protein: CASSRRDQNEQYF. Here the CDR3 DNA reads TGTGCCAGCAGTCGAAGGGATCAGAACGAGCAGTACTTC.

CDR3 in DNA: TGTGCCAGCAGTGTCCTTGTGTACAATCAGCCCCAGCATTTT. This sequence encodes CASSVLVYNQPQHF. V is TRBV2 and J is TRBJ1-5, with D unclear. V lost 4 bases and J 3 bases, leaving 10 bases between the germline ends. The germline gives CDR1 SNHLY, CDR2 FYNNEI. This CDR3 region has 14 residues.

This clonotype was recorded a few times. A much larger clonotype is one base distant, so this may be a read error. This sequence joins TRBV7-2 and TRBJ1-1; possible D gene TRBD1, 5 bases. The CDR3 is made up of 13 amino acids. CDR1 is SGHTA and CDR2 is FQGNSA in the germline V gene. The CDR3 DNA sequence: TGTGCCAGCACCACGCAGGGAGGCACTGAAGCTTGCTTT. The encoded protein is CASTTQGGTEACF.

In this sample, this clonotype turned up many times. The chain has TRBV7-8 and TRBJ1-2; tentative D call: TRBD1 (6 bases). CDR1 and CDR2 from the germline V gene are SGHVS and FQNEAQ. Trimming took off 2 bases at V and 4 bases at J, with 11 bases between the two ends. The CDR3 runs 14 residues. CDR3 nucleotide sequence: TGTGCCAGCAGCTTAACGACAGGCTCCTATGGCTACACCTTC. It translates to CASSLTTGSYGYTF.

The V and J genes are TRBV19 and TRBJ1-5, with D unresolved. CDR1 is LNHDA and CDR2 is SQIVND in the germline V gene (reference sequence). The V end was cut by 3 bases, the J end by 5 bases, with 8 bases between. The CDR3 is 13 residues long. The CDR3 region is CASSINVDQPQHF. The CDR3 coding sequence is TGTGCCAGTAGTATCAACGTAGATCAGCCCCAGCATTTT.

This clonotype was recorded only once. CDR3 region: CASSEQGAGEAFF. The CDR3 nucleotides are TGCGCCAGCAGTGAACAGGGGGCTGGTGAAGCTTTCTTT. The J gene is TRBJ1-1, the V gene TRBV10-1, with 9 bases aligning to TRBD1. V lost 3 bases, J lost 7 bases, and 3 bases stayed unmatched. This CDR3 is built from 13 residues. Per germline, CDR1 WNHNN and CDR2 SYGVQD (reference sequence).

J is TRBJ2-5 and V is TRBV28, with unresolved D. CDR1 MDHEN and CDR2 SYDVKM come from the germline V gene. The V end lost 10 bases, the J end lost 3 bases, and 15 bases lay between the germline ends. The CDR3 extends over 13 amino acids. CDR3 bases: TGTGCCATTCCTCTGTCACACGAAGAGACCCAGTACTTC. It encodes CAIPLSHEETQYF.

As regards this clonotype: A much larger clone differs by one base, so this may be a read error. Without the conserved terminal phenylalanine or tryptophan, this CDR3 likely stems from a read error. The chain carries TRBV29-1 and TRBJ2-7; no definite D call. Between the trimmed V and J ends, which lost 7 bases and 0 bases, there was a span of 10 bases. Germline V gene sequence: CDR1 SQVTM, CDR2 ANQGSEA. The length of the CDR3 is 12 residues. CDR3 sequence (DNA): TGCAGCGCCCAGCAGAGCTCCTACGAGCAGTACTAC. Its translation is CSAQQSSYEQYY.

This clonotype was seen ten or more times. The CDR3 reads CASRRIAKNIQYF. CDR3 DNA sequence: TGTGCCAGCAGGAGAATAGCCAAAAACATTCAGTACTTC. The chain has TRBV11-2 and TRBJ2-4, with D unclear. The CDR3 sequence is 13 residues long. V gave up 6 bases and J gave up 0 bases, with 6 bases separating them. Germline V CDR1 and CDR2: SGHAT, FQNNGV.

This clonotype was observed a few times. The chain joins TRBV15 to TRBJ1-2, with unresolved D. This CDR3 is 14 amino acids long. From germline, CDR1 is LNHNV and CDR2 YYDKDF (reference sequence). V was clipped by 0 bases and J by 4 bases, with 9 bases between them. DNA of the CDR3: TGTGCCACCAGCAGAGATGGACGGATCTATGGCTACACCTTC. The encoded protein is CATSRDGRIYGYTF.

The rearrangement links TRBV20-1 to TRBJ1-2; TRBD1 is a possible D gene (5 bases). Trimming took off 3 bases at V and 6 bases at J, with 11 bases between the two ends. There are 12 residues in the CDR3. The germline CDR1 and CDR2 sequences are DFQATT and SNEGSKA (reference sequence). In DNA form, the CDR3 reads TGCAGTGCTAGCGCCAGGGTGGATGGCTACACCTTC. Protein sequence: CSASARVDGYTF.

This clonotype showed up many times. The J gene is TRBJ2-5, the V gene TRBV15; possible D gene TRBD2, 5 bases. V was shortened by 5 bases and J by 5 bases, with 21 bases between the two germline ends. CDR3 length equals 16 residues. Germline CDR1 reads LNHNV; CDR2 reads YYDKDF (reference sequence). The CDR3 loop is CATSLPGGENGETQYF. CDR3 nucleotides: TGTGCCACCAGCCTTCCGGGTGGGGAGAACGGGGAGACCCAGTACTTC.

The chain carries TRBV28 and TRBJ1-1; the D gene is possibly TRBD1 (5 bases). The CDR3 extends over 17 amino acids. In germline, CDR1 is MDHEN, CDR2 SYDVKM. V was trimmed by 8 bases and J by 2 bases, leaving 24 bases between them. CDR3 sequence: CASLSWGPGGANTEAFF. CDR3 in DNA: TGTGCCAGCCTCTCGTGGGGCCCGGGAGGGGCAAACACTGAAGCTTTCTTT. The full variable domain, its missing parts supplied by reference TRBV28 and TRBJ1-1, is DVKVTQSSRYLVKRTGEKVFLECVQDMDHENMFWYRQDPGLGLRLIYFSYDVKMKEKGDIPEGYSVSREKKERFSLILESASTNQTSMYLCASLSWGPGGANTEAFFGQGTRLTVV.

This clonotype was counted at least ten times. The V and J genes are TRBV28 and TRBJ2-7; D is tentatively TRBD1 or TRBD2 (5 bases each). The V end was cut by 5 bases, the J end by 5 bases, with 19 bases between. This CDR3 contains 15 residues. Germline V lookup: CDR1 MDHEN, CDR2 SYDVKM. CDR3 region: CASSPLKGTGHEQYF. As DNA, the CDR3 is TGTGCCAGCAGTCCATTAAAGGGCACGGGGCACGAGCAGTACTTC.

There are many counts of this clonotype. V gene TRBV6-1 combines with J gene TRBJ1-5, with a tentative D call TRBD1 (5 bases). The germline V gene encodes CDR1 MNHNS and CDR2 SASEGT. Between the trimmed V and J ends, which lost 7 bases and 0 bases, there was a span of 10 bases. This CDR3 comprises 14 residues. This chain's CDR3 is CASMGGNSNQPQHF. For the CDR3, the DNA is TGTGCCAGCATGGGGGGAAATAGCAATCAGCCCCAGCATTTT.

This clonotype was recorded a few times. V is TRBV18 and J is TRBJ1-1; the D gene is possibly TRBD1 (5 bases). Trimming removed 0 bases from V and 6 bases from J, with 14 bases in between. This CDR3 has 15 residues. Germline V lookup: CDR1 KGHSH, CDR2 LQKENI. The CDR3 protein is CASSPPPGPPAEAFF. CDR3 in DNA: TGTGCCAGCTCACCACCTCCAGGGCCGCCCGCTGAAGCTTTCTTT. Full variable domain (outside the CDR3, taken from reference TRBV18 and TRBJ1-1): NAGVMQNPRHLVRRRGQEARLRCSPMKGHSHVYWYRQLPEEGLKFMVYLQKENIIDESGMPKERFSAEFPKEGPSILRIQQVVRGDSAAYFCASSPPPGPPAEAFFGQGTRLTVV.

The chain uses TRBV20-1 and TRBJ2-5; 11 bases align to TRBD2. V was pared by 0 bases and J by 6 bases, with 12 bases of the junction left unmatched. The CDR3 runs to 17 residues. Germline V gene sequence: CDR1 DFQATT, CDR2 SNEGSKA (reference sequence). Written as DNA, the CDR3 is TGCAGTGCTAGAGATCGAAACGGGCTAGCGGGAGGAAAGACCCAGTACTTC. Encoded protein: CSARDRNGLAGGKTQYF.